This is a list of T cell receptor beta chains from one sample in a study of T cells after yellow fever vaccination. TCRdb fed the 5' RACE reads into MiXCR, producing one record per CDR3 protein. The repertoire holds more than 450,000 distinct CDR3 sequences, with 20% to 25% as singletons. The sequencing used PBMCs, collected about 21 days after the first yellow fever vaccination. These receptors came from a man younger than 35 who received the YFV17D yellow fever vaccine. The CDR3 runs from the conserved cysteine through the conserved F or W. A D gene is named only where the DNA matches it firmly.

cdr3_length v_call d_call cdr3_aa
13 TRBV7-2 NA CASSLRGAQVAFF
13 TRBV5-6 NA CASSLYLGQPQHF
15 TRBV5-1 NA CASSLSGVRNTEAFF
14 TRBV5-1 TRBD2 CASSPLAERGEQFF
14 TRBV5-4 NA CASSPPGVPGELFF
14 TRBV5-1 NA CASGYRAGETEAFF
16 TRBV7-9 NA CASSINYQVGRDTQYF
16 TRBV2 NA CASSELKGGASTEAFF
15 TRBV3-1 NA CASSQREALGYGYTF
13 TRBV20-1 TRBD1 CSAPQTGYYGYTF
17 TRBV10-3 TRBD1 CAISVSQGGSYNSPLHF
13 TRBV12-3/TRBV12-4 NA CASSLGPNTEAFF
14 TRBV7-9 NA CASSLMGATYEQYF
15 TRBV5-1 TRBD1 CASSPGTGGSGELFF
14 TRBV10-3 NA CAISGQVRRSPLHF
14 TRBV10-3 TRBD1 CAIRGGLPNTEAFF
15 TRBV5-5 NA CASSLEVVTYNEQFF
15 TRBV10-2 NA CASSQDSLYSYEQYF
17 TRBV6-5 NA CASSYSIFRDGGDTQYF
15 TRBV5-1 NA CASSVGMGSNTEAFF
17 TRBV6-5 NA CASSYSGVMGYNSPLHF
14 TRBV12-3/TRBV12-4 NA CASNIRGLNTEAFF
14 TRBV2 TRBD2 CASSVSGSQETQYF
14 TRBV5-1 TRBD2 CASSLRLAEGEQYF
15 TRBV25-1 TRBD1 CASSGTGALTDTQYF
14 TRBV7-9 NA CASSLGVLGETQYF
15 TRBV7-9 TRBD1 CASSGTRDRVYGYTF
16 TRBV7-6 NA CASSFLGAQNTGELFF
13 TRBV6-2/TRBV6-3 NA CASSYGIGYEQYF
11 TRBV27 NA CASVWDYGYTF
18 TRBV3-1 TRBD2 CASSQDRYSGGARDTQYF
14 TRBV20-1 NA CSASKGAGNQPQHF
13 TRBV20-1 NA CSASAGSFYEQYF
11 TRBV12-3/TRBV12-4 NA CASSFGGGAFF
13 TRBV5-1 NA CASSFQQNTEAFF
12 TRBV30 TRBD1 CAWGQGTAEAFF
15 TRBV4-2 NA CASSQGYGTNTEAFF
14 TRBV7-9 TRBD1 CASSYEDRTYGYTF
12 TRBV30 NA CAWGTDNSPLHF
14 TRBV20-1 TRBD1 CSANTGGGDTEAFF
14 TRBV9 TRBD2 CASSVASGLDTQYF
14 TRBV24-1 TRBD1 CATGDRYSNQPQHF
16 TRBV7-2 NA CASSLVRARSYNEQFF
14 TRBV27 NA CASSSLATNEKLFF
17 TRBV14 TRBD2 CASSQVGGGVSYNEQFF
12 TRBV29-1 NA CSVVVGRDEQFF
13 TRBV27 NA CASAEIPYNEQFF
16 TRBV5-4 NA CASSLGVHSGANVLTF
18 TRBV4-1 NA CASSHEDGGGKKGYGYTF
12 TRBV6-2/TRBV6-3 NA CASSYSTVDAFF
15 TRBV5-1 TRBD1 CASSLPPTGADEQFF